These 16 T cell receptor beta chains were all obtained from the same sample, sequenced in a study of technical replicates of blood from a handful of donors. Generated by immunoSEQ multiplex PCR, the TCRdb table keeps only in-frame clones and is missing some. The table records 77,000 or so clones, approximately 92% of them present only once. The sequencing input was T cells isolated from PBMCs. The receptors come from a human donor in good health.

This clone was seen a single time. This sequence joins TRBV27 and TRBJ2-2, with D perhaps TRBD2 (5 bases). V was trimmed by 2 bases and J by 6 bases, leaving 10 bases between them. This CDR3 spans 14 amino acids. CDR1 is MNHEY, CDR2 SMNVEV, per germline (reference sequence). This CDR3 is CASSLGELAGELFF. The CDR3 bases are TGTGCCAGCAGTTTAGGGGAGTTGGCCGGGGAGCTGTTTTTT.

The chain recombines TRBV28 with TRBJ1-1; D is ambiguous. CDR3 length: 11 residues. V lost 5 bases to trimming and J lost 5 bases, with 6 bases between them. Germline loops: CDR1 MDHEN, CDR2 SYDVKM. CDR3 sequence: CASSKRTEAFF. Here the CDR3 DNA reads TGTGCCAGCAGTAAACGGACTGAAGCTTTCTTT.

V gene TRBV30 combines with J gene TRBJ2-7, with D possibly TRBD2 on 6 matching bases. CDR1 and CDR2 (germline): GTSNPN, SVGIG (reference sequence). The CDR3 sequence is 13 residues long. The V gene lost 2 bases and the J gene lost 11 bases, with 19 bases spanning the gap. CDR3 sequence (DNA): TGTGCCTGGAGTCACAATGCAGCGGGTCCGAAGTACTTC. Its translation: CAWSHNAAGPKYF.

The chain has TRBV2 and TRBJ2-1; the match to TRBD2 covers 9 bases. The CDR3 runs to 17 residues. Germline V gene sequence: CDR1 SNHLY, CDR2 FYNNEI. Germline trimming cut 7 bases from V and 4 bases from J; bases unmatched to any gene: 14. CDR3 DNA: TGTGCCAGCAATTCAGCGAGCGGGGGGCGGGGATACAATGAGCAGTTCTTC. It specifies CASNSASGGRGYNEQFF. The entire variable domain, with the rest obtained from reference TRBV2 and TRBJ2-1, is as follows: EPEVTQTPSHQVTQMGQEVILRCVPISNHLYFYWYRQILGQKVEFLVSFYNNEISEKSEIFDDQFSVERPDGSNFTLKIRSTKLEDSAMYFCASNSASGGRGYNEQFFGPGTRLTVL.

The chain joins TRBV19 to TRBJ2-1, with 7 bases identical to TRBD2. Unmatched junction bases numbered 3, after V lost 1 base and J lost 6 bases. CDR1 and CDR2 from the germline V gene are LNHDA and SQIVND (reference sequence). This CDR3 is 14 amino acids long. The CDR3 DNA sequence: TGTGCCAGTAGTATAGGGGGGAGGGGCAATGAGCAGTTCTTC. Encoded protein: CASSIGGRGNEQFF.

For the CDR3, the DNA is TGTGCCAGCAGCGCCTCCGGGACAGGGGGGGCTTTCTTT. Encoded protein: CASSASGTGGAFF. The rearrangement links TRBV11-2 to TRBJ1-1; 11 nucleotides match TRBD1. The junction had 7 bases not matched to a gene; V was cut back by 5 bases and J by 11 bases. The CDR3 extends over 13 amino acids. Germline CDR1 and CDR2: SGHAT and FQNNGV.

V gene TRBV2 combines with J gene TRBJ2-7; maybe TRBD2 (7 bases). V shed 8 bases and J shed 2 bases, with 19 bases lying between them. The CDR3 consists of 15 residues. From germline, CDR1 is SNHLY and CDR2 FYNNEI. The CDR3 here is CASLYGGAPTYEQYF. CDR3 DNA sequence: TGTGCCAGCCTCTATGGGGGGGCCCCCACCTACGAGCAGTACTTC. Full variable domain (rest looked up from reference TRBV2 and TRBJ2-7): EPEVTQTPSHQVTQMGQEVILRCVPISNHLYFYWYRQILGQKVEFLVSFYNNEISEKSEIFDDQFSVERPDGSNFTLKIRSTKLEDSAMYFCASLYGGAPTYEQYFGPGTRLTVT.

Here the CDR3 reads CAWTLGQENYEQYF. CDR3 coding DNA: TGTGCCTGGACCTTAGGACAGGAGAACTACGAGCAGTACTTC. The gene calls are TRBV30 and TRBJ2-7, with TRBD1 matching 7 bases. The CDR3 loop spans 14 amino acids. Losses at the gene ends were 4 bases for V and 3 bases for J; bases not matched to a gene: 9. Germline V gene sequence: CDR1 GTSNPN, CDR2 SVGIG (reference sequence). The full variable domain, its missing parts supplied by reference TRBV30 and TRBJ2-7, is SQTIHQWPATLVQPVGSPLSLECTVEGTSNPNLYWYRQAAGRGLQLLFYSVGIGQISSEVPQNLSASRPQDRQFILSSKKLLLSDSGFYLCAWTLGQENYEQYFGPGTRLTVT.

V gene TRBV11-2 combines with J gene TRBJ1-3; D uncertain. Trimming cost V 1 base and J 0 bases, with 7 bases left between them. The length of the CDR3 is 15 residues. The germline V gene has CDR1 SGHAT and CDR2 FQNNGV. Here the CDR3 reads CASSLGVSSGNTIYF. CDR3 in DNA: TGTGCCAGCAGCTTAGGAGTGAGCTCTGGAAACACCATATATTTT.

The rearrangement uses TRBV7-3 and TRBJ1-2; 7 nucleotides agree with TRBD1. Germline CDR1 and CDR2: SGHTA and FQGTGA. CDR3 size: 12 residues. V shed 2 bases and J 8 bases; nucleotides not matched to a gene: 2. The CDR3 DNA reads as TGTGCCAGCAGCTTATGGGGACAGGGCTACACCTTC. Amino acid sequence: CASSLWGQGYTF.

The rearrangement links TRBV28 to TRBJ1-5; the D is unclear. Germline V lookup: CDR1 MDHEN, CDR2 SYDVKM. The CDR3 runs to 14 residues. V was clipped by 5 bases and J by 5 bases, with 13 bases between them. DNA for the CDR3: TGTGCCAGCAGTATGTACGGGGAATATCAGCCCCAGCATTTT. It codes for CASSMYGEYQPQHF.

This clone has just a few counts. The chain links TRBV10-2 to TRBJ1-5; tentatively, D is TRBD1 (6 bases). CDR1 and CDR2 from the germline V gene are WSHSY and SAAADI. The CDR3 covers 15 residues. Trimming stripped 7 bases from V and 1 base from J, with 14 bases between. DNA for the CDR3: TGCGCCAGCACCCAACAGGGCGGGAGCAATCAGCCCCAGCATTTT. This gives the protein CASTQQGGSNQPQHF.

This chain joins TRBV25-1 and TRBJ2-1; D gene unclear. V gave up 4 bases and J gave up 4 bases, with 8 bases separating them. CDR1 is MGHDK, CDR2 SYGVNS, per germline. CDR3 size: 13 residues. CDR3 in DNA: TGTGCCAGCAGTGCAGGCCCATACAATGAGCAGTTCTTC. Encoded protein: CASSAGPYNEQFF.

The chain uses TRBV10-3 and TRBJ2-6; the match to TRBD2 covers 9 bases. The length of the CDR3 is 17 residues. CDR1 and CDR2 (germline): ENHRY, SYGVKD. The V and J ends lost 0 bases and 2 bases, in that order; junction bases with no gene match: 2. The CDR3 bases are TGTGCCATCAGTGAGTCGGTAGCGGGAGCTGGGGCCAACGTCCTGACTTTC. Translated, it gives CAISESVAGAGANVLTF.

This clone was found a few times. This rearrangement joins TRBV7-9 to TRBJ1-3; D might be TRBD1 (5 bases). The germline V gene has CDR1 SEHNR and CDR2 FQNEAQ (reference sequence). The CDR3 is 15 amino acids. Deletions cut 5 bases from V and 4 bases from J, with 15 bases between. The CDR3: CASSLPDRNGNTIYF. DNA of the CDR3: TGTGCCAGCAGCCTCCCCGACAGAAACGGAAACACCATATATTTT.

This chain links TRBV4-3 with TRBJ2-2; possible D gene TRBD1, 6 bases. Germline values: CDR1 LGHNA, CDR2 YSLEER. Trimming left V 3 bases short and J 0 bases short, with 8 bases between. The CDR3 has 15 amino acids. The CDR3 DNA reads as TGCGCCAGCAGCCAGGGGACAACGAACACCGGGGAGCTGTTTTTT. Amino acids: CASSQGTTNTGELFF.